A selection of T cell receptor beta chains follows, all from one sample in a study of graft-versus-host responses after intestinal transplantation. TCRdb's table, derived via immunoSEQ multiplex PCR, lists solely in-frame clones and lacks some. The sample shows 90,000 to 150,000 clones, roughly 95% of them seen only once. The antigens of these receptors remain unknown. Here the sequenced sample was unstimulated CD8+ T cells sorted from spleen or lymph node cells, taken before intestinal transplant. The receptors were sampled from a human donor who received an intestinal transplant. Both conserved end residues are part of each CDR3. Fields, in order: D gene, clone size, V gene, J gene, CDR3 protein, CDR3 DNA. D genes are given only for firm matches. Rows give clone size only sometimes, using once, few, many, or a class for an expanded clone.

D: -; size: -; V: TRBV11-1; J: TRBJ1-2; CDR3: CASSVDRGSYGYTF; DNA: TGTGCCAGCAGCGTGGACAGAGGATCGTATGGCTACACCTTC
D: TRBD1; size: -; V: TRBV7-9; J: TRBJ1-3; CDR3: CASSPDRVGNTIYF; DNA: TGTGCCAGCAGCCCCGACAGGGTTGGAAACACCATATATTTT
D: TRBD2; size: -; V: TRBV15; J: TRBJ2-3; CDR3: CATSIQTSGSDTQYF; DNA: TGTGCCACCAGCATACAGACTAGCGGGAGCGATACGCAGTATTTT
D: TRBD1; size: -; V: TRBV5-8; J: TRBJ2-7; CDR3: CASSGTGYEQYF; DNA: TGTGCCAGCAGCGGGACAGGGTACGAGCAGTACTTC
D: -; size: once; V: TRBV7-6; J: TRBJ2-7; CDR3: CASSLGSSLSYEQYF; DNA: TGTGCCAGCAGCTTAGGAAGTAGTCTCTCCTACGAGCAGTACTTC
D: -; size: -; V: TRBV7-9; J: TRBJ2-7; CDR3: CASSLTGRSYEQYF; DNA: TGTGCCAGCAGCTTGACAGGAAGGTCCTACGAGCAGTACTTC
D: -; size: -; V: TRBV2; J: TRBJ2-5; CDR3: CASRETSLETQYF; DNA: TGTGCCAGCAGGGAGACTAGTTTAGAGACCCAGTACTTC
D: -; size: -; V: TRBV14; J: TRBJ2-1; CDR3: CASSLGTPEQFF; DNA: TGTGCCAGCAGCCTAGGGACTCCGGAGCAGTTCTTC
D: -; size: -; V: TRBV4-1; J: TRBJ2-7; CDR3: CASSQFLSGSYEQYF; DNA: TGCGCCAGCAGCCAATTTCTGTCCGGTTCCTACGAGCAGTACTTC
D: TRBD1; size: -; V: TRBV9; J: TRBJ2-7; CDR3: CASSVTGGDEQYF; DNA: TGTGCCAGCAGCGTGACAGGGGGCGACGAGCAGTACTTC
D: -; size: -; V: TRBV28; J: TRBJ1-4; CDR3: CASTTDATNEKLFF; DNA: TGTGCCAGCACGACAGATGCAACTAATGAAAAACTGTTTTTT
D: -; size: -; V: TRBV11-2; J: TRBJ1-2; CDR3: CASSLVGGGDGYTF; DNA: TGTGCCAGCAGCTTAGTAGGGGGAGGTGATGGCTACACCTTC
D: TRBD1; size: -; V: TRBV4-1; J: TRBJ2-5; CDR3: CASSQDTGGGETQYF; DNA: TGCGCCAGCAGCCAAGATACAGGGGGCGGGGAGACCCAGTACTTC